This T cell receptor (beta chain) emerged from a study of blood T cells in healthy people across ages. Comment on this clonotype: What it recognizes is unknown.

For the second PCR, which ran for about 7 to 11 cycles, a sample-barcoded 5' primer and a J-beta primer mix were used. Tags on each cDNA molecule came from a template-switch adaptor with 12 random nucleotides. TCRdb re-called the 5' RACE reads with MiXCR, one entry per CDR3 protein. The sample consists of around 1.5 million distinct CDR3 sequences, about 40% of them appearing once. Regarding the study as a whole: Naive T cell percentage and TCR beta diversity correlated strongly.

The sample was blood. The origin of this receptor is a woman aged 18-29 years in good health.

DNA for the CDR3: TGCAGTGCGCCTGGGGGACACATCGTGAACACTGAAGCTTTCTTT. Protein product: CSAPGGHIVNTEAFF. V gene TRBV20-1 combines with J gene TRBJ1-1; D may be TRBD1 (6 bases). Germline V gives CDR1 DFQATT, CDR2 SNEGSKA (reference sequence). Trimming left V 6 bases short and J 0 bases short, with 17 bases between. This CDR3 has 15 amino acids.